A single T cell receptor beta chain is shown here with its context. The CDR3 length is 18 residues. Germline-derived CDR1 and CDR2 are GTSNPN and SVGIG (reference sequence). V was pared by 2 bases and J by 0 bases, with 17 bases between. These data are taken from a study of OX40 agonist ivuxolimab in advanced cancers. Study details: In this trial design, patients received ivuxolimab intravenously at 0.01 to 10 mg/kg every 2 weeks.

TCRdb's table, derived via immunoSEQ multiplex PCR, lists solely in-frame clones and lacks some. The sample yields about 62,000 clones, around 74% seen once. The V call is TRBV30, the J call TRBJ2-6; D could derive from TRBD1 or TRBD2 (5 bases each). The sequenced sample was CD4+ or CD8+ T cells sorted from blood, obtained in a trial of the OX40 agonist ivuxolimab. This sequence originates from an adult with an advanced solid tumor such as melanoma, head and neck, liver or kidney cancer. This CDR3 reads CAWSTYRDVRSGANVLTF. The CDR3 bases are TGTGCCTGGAGTACATACCGGGACGTACGCTCTGGGGCCAACGTCCTGACTTTC.